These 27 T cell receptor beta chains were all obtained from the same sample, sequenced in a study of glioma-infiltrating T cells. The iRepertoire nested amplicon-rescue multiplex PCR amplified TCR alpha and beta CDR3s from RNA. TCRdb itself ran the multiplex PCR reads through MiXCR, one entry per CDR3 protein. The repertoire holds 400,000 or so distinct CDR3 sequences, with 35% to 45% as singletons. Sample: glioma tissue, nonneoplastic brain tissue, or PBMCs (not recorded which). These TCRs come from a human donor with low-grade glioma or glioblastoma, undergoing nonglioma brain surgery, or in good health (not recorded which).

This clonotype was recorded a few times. CDR3 nucleotide sequence: TGTGCCAGCACCGAGTACCTAGAGACCCAGTACTTC. Protein product: CASTEYLETQYF. This sequence joins TRBV2 and TRBJ2-5; D unclear. The V and J ends lost 7 bases and 4 bases respectively, with 10 bases between them. Looked up from germline, CDR1 is SNHLY and CDR2 is FYNNEI. The CDR3 covers 12 residues.

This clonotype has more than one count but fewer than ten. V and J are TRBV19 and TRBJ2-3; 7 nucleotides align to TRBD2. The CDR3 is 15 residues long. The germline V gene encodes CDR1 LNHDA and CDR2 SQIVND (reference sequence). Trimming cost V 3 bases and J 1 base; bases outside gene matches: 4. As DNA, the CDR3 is TGTGCCAGTAGTATTGCGGCGGGGGGCACAGATACGCAGTATTTT. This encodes CASSIAAGGTDTQYF.

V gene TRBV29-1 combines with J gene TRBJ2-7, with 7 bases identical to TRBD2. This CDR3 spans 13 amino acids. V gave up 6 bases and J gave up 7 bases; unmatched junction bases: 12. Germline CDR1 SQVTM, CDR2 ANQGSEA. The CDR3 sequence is CSVDNGKRGEQYF. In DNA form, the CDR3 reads TGCAGCGTCGATAACGGGAAGCGGGGAGAGCAGTACTTC.

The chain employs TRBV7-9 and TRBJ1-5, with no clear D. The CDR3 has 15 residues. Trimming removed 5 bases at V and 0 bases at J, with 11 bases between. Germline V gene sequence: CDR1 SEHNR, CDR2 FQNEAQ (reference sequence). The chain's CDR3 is CASSTVGYSNQPQHF. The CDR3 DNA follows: TGTGCCAGCAGCACAGTTGGCTATAGCAATCAGCCCCAGCATTTT.

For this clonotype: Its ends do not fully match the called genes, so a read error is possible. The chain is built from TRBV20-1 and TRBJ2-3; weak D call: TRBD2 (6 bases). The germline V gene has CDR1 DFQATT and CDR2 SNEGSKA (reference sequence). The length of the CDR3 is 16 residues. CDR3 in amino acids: CSAQVTRLDRTDAQYF. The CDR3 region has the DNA TGCAGTGCCCAAGTCACTCGACTAGACCGCACAGATGCGCAGTATTTT.

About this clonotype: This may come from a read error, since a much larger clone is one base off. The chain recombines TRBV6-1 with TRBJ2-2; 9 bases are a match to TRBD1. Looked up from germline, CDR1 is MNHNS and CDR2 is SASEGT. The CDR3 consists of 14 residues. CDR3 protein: CASLQGAGTGEPFF. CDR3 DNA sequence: TGTGCCAGTCTACAGGGGGCGGGCACCGGGGAGCCGTTTTTT.

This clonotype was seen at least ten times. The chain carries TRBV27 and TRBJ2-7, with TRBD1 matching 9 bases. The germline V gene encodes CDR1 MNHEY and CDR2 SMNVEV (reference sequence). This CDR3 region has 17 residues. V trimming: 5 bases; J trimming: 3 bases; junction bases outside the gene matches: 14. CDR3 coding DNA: TGTGCCAGCAGTCCACTCTCGGACAGGGGCCCACTCTACGAGCAGTACTTC. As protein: CASSPLSDRGPLYEQYF.

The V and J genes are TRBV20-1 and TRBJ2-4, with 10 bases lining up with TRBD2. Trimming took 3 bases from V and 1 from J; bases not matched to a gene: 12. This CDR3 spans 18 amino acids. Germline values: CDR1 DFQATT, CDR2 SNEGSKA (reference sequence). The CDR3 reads CSARRNRGLAKAKNIQYF. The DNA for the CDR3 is TGCAGTGCTAGGCGAAACAGGGGACTAGCGAAGGCCAAAAACATTCAGTACTTC.

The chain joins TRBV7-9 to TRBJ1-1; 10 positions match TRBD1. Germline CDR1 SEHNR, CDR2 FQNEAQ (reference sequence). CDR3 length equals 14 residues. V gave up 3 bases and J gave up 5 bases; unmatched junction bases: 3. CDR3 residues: CASSLTGGLTEAFF. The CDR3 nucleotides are TGTGCCAGCAGCTTGACAGGGGGCCTTACTGAAGCTTTCTTT.

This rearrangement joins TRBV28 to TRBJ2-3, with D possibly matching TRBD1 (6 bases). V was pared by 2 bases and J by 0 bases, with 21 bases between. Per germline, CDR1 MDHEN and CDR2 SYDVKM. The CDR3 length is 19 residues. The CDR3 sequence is CASSLPDRIHSSSTDTQYF. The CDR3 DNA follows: TGTGCCAGCAGTTTACCCGACAGGATACATTCTTCTAGCACAGATACGCAGTATTTT.

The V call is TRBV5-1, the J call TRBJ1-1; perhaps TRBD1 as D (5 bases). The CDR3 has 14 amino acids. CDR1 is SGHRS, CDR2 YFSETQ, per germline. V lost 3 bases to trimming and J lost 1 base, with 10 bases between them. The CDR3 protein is CASSSGTANTEAFF. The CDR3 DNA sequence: TGCGCCAGCAGCTCCGGGACCGCGAACACTGAAGCTTTCTTT.

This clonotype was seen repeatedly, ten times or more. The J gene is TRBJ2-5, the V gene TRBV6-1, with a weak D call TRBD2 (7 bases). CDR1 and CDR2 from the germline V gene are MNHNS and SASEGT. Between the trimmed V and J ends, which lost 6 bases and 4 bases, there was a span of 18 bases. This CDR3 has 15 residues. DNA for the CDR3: TGTGCCAGCAGGCAGTGGGGGGGCATGAGAGAGACCCAGTACTTC. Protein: CASRQWGGMRETQYF.

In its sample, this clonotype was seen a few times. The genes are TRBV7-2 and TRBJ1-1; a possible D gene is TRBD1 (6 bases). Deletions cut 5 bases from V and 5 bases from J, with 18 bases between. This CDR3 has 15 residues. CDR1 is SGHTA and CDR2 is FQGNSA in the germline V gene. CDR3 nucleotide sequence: TGTGCCAGCAGCACCGGCCGGGGGGCGAAAACTGAAGCTTTCTTT. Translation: CASSTGRGAKTEAFF. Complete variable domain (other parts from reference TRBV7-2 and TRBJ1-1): GAGVSQSPSNKVTEKGKDVELRCDPISGHTALYWYRQSLGQGLEFLIYFQGNSAPDKSGLPSDRFSAERTGGSVSTLTIQRTQQEDSAVYLCASSTGRGAKTEAFFGQGTRLTVV.

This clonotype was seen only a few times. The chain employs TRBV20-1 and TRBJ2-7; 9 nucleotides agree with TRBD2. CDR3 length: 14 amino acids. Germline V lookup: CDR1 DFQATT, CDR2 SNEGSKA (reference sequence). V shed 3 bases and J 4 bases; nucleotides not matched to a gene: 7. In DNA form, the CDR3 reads TGCAGTGCTAGCAGTAGCGGGAGTAGGTACGAGCAGTACTTC. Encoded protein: CSASSSGSRYEQYF.

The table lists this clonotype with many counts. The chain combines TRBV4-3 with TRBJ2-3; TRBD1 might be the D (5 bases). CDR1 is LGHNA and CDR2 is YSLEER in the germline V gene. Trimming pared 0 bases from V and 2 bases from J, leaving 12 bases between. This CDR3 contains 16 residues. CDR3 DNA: TGCGCCAGCAGCCAAGATAAGGCAGGGTACACAGATACGCAGTATTTT. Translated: CASSQDKAGYTDTQYF.

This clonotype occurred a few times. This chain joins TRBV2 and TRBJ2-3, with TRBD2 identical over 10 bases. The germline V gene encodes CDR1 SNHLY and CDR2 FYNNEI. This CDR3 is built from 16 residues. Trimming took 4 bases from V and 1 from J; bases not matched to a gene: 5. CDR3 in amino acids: CASSAGLAGGTDTQYF. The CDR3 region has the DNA TGTGCCAGCAGTGCTGGGCTAGCGGGAGGCACAGATACGCAGTATTTT.

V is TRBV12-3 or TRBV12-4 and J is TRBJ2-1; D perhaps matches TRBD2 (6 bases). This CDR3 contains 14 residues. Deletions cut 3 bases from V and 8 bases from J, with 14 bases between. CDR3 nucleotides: TGTGCCAGCAGTTTTCGGGGGATTCGTGATGAGCAGTTCTTC. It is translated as CASSFRGIRDEQFF.

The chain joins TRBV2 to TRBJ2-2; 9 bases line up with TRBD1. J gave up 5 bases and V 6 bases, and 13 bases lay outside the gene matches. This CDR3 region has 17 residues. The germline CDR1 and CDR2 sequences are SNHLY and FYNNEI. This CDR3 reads CASSLLQGALVTGELFF. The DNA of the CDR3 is TGTGCCAGCAGCCTTTTACAGGGGGCCCTTGTGACCGGGGAGCTGTTTTTT.

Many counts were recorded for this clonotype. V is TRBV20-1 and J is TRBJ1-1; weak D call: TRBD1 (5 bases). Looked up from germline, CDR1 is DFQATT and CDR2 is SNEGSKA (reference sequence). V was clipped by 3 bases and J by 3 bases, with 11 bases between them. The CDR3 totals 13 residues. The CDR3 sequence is CSARGGFDTEAFF. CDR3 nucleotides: TGCAGTGCTAGGGGGGGATTCGACACTGAAGCTTTCTTT.

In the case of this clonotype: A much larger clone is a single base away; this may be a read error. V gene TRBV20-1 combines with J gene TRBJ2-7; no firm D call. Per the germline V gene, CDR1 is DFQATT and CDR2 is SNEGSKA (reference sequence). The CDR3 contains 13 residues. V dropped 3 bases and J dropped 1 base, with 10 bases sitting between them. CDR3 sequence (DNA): TGCAGTGCTAGCAACCCGGGTTCCTACGAGCAGTACTTC. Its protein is CSASNPGSYEQYF.

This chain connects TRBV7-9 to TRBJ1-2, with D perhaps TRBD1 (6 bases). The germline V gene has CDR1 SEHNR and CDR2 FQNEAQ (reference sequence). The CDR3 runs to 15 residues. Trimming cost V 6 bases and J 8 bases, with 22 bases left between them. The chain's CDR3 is CASRNRGGGVGGYTF. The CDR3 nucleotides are TGTGCCAGCAGGAATCGTGGAGGGGGTGTTGGCGGCTACACCTTC.

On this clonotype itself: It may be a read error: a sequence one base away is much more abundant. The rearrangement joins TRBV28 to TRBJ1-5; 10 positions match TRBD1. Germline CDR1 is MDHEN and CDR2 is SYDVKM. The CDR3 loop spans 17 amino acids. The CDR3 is CASSSQTTGGGNQPQDF. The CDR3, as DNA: TGTGCCAGCAGCTCCCAAACGACAGGGGGCGGCAATCAGCCCCAGGATTTT. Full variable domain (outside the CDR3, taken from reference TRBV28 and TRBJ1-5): DVKVTQSSRYLVKRTGEKVFLECVQDMDHENMFWYRQDPGLGLRLIYFSYDVKMKEKGDIPEGYSVSREKKERFSLILESASTNQTSMYLCASSSQTTGGGNQPQDFGDGTRLSIL.

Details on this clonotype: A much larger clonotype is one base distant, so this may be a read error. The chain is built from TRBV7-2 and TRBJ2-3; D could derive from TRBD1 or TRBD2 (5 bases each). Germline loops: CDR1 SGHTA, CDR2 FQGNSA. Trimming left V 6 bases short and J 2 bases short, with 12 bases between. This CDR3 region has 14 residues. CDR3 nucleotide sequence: TGTGCCAGCAGTCCCGGGACGATCACAGATACGCAGTATTTT. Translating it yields CASSPGTITDTQYF.

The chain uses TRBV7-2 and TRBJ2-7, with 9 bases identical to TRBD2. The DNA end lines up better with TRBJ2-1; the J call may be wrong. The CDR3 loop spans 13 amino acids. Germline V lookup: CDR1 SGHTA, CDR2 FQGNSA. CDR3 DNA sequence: TGTGCCAGCAGCTCCTATAGCGGGAGCGAGCAGTTCTTC. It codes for CASSSYSGSEQFF.

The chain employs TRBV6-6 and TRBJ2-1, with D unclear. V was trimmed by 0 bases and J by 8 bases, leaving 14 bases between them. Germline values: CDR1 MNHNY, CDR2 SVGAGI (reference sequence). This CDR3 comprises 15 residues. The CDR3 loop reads CASSYSVYGVDEQFF. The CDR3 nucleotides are TGTGCCAGCAGTTACTCAGTTTACGGTGTGGATGAGCAGTTCTTC.

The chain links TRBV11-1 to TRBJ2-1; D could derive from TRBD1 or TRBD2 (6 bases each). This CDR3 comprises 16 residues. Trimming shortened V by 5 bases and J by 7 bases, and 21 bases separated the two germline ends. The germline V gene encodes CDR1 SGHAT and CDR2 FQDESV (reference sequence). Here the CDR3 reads CASSQGMGGTKNEQFF. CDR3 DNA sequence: TGTGCCAGCAGCCAGGGGATGGGGGGCACGAAAAATGAGCAGTTCTTC.

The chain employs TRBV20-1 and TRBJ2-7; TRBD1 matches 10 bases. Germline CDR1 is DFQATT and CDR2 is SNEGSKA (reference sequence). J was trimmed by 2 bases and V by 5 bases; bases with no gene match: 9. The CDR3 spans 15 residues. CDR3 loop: CSALAGTGVPYEQYF. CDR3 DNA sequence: TGCAGTGCTCTAGCCGGGACAGGGGTCCCCTACGAGCAGTACTTC.